This passage covers 26 T cell receptor beta chains from one sample sequenced in a study of blood T cell repertoires in COVID-19. The assay was immunoSEQ multiplex PCR, and TCRdb's table has in-frame clones only and misses some. This sample has approximately 290,000 clones; 75% to 90% occur once, and the top ten carry 4% to 4.5%. The sequencing input was PBMCs or T cells enriched from blood (not recorded which). The receptors originated from a woman in her twenties or thirties who had recovered from COVID-19.

About this clone: A much more abundant neighbour one base away suggests this may be a read error. The CDR3 nucleotides are TGTGCCAGCAGCCCCGGGACAGGGGGCTACGAGCAGTACTTC. It encodes CASSPGTGGYEQYF. The rearrangement links TRBV7-9 to TRBJ2-7; 11 positions agree with TRBD1. V dropped 5 bases and J dropped 3; count of bases not matched to a gene: 3. Germline assignment: CDR1 SEHNR and CDR2 FQNEAQ (reference sequence). The length of the CDR3 is 14 residues.

V usage is TRBV13 and J usage is TRBJ2-2, with 9 bases fitting TRBD1. V was pared by 2 bases and J by 3 bases, with 7 bases of the junction left unmatched. CDR3 length: 17 residues. CDR1 is PRHDT, CDR2 FYEKMQ, per germline (reference sequence). The CDR3 spells CASSLLQGAFYTGELFF. The CDR3 DNA is TGTGCCAGCAGCTTATTACAGGGGGCTTTTTACACCGGGGAGCTGTTTTTT.

The chain uses TRBV28 and TRBJ2-5, with D perhaps matching TRBD1 (8 bases). Trimming took 6 bases from V and 5 from J, leaving 10 bases between them. Germline V gene lookup returns CDR1 MDHEN and CDR2 SYDVKM. The CDR3 covers 12 residues. For the CDR3, the DNA is TGTGCCAGCAGACAGGGGGGGGAGACCCAGTACTTC. Translation gives CASRQGGETQYF.

This rearrangement joins TRBV7-6 to TRBJ2-1, with D possibly matching TRBD1 (6 bases). Trimming removed 3 bases at V and 8 bases at J, with 20 bases between. The germline gives CDR1 SGHVS, CDR2 FNYEAQ. The CDR3 is 16 amino acids. The chain's CDR3 is CASSFRTASVLDEQFF. The CDR3 DNA is TGTGCCAGCAGCTTCCGGACAGCGTCCGTTTTGGATGAGCAGTTCTTC.

The CDR3 DNA sequence: TGTGCCAGCAGTGATTCCCTACTTAACAGGGGGCGTTCCTACGAGCAGTACTTC. The encoded protein is CASSDSLLNRGRSYEQYF. The V and J genes are TRBV6-1 and TRBJ2-7; TRBD1 matches at 9 bases. CDR3 length: 18 amino acids. The J segment lost 1 base and the V segment lost 3 bases, leaving 13 bases of the junction unmatched. Per germline, CDR1 MNHNS and CDR2 SASEGT.

V gene TRBV6-5 combines with J gene TRBJ1-4; 8 bases map to TRBD1. The trim removed 7 bases at V and 8 bases at J, leaving 9 bases unmatched. Germline V gives CDR1 MNHEY, CDR2 SVGAGI. CDR3 length equals 14 residues. CDR3 in DNA: TGTGCCAGCAATAAGGACAGGGTAGAGGAAAAACTGTTTTTT. This encodes CASNKDRVEEKLFF.

The V call is TRBV7-9, the J call TRBJ1-1; tentative D call: TRBD1 (5 bases). V dropped 3 bases and J dropped 4 bases, with 12 bases sitting between them. This CDR3 has 14 residues. The germline V gene has CDR1 SEHNR and CDR2 FQNEAQ (reference sequence). In DNA, the CDR3 is TGTGCCAGCAGCTTCTCTGGGGGGAGCACTGAAGCTTTCTTT. As protein: CASSFSGGSTEAFF.

This chain links TRBV5-6 with TRBJ2-7; 9 nucleotides agree with TRBD1. V lost 3 bases to trimming and J lost 6 bases; unmatched junction nucleotides: 4. This CDR3 is 13 amino acids long. The V gene's germline CDR1 is SGHDT and CDR2 YYEEEE. CDR3 in amino acids: CASSWGQGAEQYF. The CDR3 DNA is TGTGCCAGCAGCTGGGGACAGGGAGCCGAGCAGTACTTC.

This clone showed up just once. The chain uses TRBV20-1 and TRBJ1-4; no clear D. Between the trimmed V and J ends, which lost 3 bases and 8 bases, there was a span of 13 bases. The CDR3 runs 13 residues. Germline V gene lookup returns CDR1 DFQATT and CDR2 SNEGSKA (reference sequence). CDR3 sequence reads: CSASMYLREKLFF. The CDR3 DNA reads as TGCAGTGCTAGTATGTACCTGAGGGAAAAACTGTTTTTT.

This clone was seen more than once but under ten times. This chain uses TRBV5-1 with TRBJ1-2; D possibly corresponds to TRBD1 (6 bases). V lost 6 bases to trimming and J lost 0 bases, with 12 bases between them. This CDR3 is 14 amino acids long. Germline values: CDR1 SGHRS, CDR2 YFSETQ. CDR3 residues: CASTWTDPNYGYTF. In DNA, the CDR3 is TGCGCCAGCACCTGGACAGACCCTAACTATGGCTACACCTTC.

The chain combines TRBV7-3 with TRBJ1-2, with 10 bases matching TRBD1. The V gene end was trimmed by 3 bases and the J gene end by 6 bases; junction bases not matched to a gene: 13. The CDR3 loop spans 17 amino acids. Germline V gene data show CDR1 as SGHTA and CDR2 as FQGTGA. Here the CDR3 reads CASSFEGTGVGEHGYTF. The CDR3 DNA is TGTGCCAGCAGCTTCGAGGGGACAGGGGTTGGAGAACATGGCTACACCTTC.

The V call is TRBV5-1, the J call TRBJ2-4; TRBD2 matches at 10 bases. CDR1 SGHRS and CDR2 YFSETQ come from the germline V gene. V gave up 4 bases and J gave up 5 bases; unmatched junction bases: 3. The CDR3 contains 14 residues. The CDR3 sequence is CASSPGLAENIQYF. Written as DNA, the CDR3 is TGCGCCAGCAGCCCCGGACTAGCGGAAAACATTCAGTACTTC.

This clone was recorded once. The genes are TRBV19 and TRBJ2-7, with D unclear. V was cut by 4 bases and J by 3 bases, with 7 bases left in between. This CDR3 is 12 amino acids long. Germline V lookup: CDR1 LNHDA, CDR2 SQIVND (reference sequence). The CDR3 protein is CASSNSYYEQYF. CDR3 bases: TGTGCCAGTAGTAACAGCTACTACGAGCAGTACTTC.

This chain connects TRBV29-1 to TRBJ2-5, with TRBD1 matching over 8 bases. The germline gives CDR1 SQVTM, CDR2 ANQGSEA. The CDR3 is 15 amino acids. V lost 4 bases and J lost 5; bases outside the gene matches: 12. The CDR3 spells CSVGGQGARRETQYF. CDR3 coding DNA: TGCAGCGTTGGTGGACAGGGCGCTCGGAGGGAGACCCAGTACTTC. The whole variable domain, remainder taken from reference TRBV29-1 and TRBJ2-5, is SAVISQKPSRDICQRGTSLTIQCQVDSQVTMMFWYRQQPGQSLTLIATANQGSEATYESGFVIDKFPISRPNLTFSTLTVSNMSPEDSSIYLCSVGGQGARRETQYFGPGTRLLVL.

This clone has a single count. The J gene is TRBJ2-7, the V gene TRBV19, with 7 bases aligning to TRBD1. CDR3 length equals 14 residues. V was pared by 5 bases and J by 3 bases, with 7 bases of the junction left unmatched. Germline V lookup: CDR1 LNHDA, CDR2 SQIVND (reference sequence). The CDR3 region has the DNA TGTGCCAGTAGTGGAACGACAGGGAGCTACGAGCAGTACTTC. Amino acid sequence: CASSGTTGSYEQYF.

To note about this clone: This sample includes further DNA sequences coding for the same CDR3. The J gene is TRBJ2-2, the V gene TRBV28; D remains ambiguous. CDR1 is MDHEN, CDR2 SYDVKM, per germline. Trimming stripped 1 base from V and 0 bases from J, with 9 bases between. This CDR3 is built from 16 residues. For the CDR3, the DNA is TGTGCCAGCAGTTTATACCCGGGTGCGAACACCGGGGAGCTGTTTTTT. Amino acid sequence: CASSLYPGANTGELFF.

The chain couples TRBV28 to TRBJ1-2; a possible D gene is TRBD1 (6 bases). The CDR3 loop spans 15 amino acids. Germline CDR1 and CDR2: MDHEN and SYDVKM. Trimming pared 2 bases from V and 5 bases from J, leaving 15 bases between. In DNA form, the CDR3 reads TGTGCCAGCAGTTTAAGGGGGTGGTCGGGGTATGGCTACACCTTC. Protein: CASSLRGWSGYGYTF.

This clone appeared many times. This rearrangement joins TRBV3-1 (or the pseudogene TRBV3-2) to TRBJ2-3, with TRBD1 identical over 8 bases. The germline gives CDR1 LGHDT, CDR2 YNNKEL (reference sequence). The V and J ends lost 0 bases and 2 bases, in that order; junction bases with no gene match: 10. The CDR3 is 18 amino acids. Here the CDR3 DNA reads TGTGCCAGCAGCCAAGATTTCCAAGGACAGGGACTCACAGATACGCAGTATTTT. It codes for CASSQDFQGQGLTDTQYF.

This clone was recorded a few times. This chain connects TRBV11-2 to TRBJ2-5; D not certain. CDR1 and CDR2 from the germline V gene are SGHAT and FQNNGV. The CDR3 has 14 residues. Trimming pared 0 bases from V and 5 bases from J, leaving 10 bases between. DNA of the CDR3: TGTGCCAGCAGCTTAGATCCCGGTACGGAGACCCAGTACTTC. Translation gives CASSLDPGTETQYF. Filled out from reference TRBV11-2 and TRBJ2-5, the complete variable domain reads EAGVAQSPRYKIIEKRQSVAFWCNPISGHATLYWYQQILGQGPKLLIQFQNNGVVDDSQLPKDRFSAERLKGVDSTLKIQPAKLEDSAVYLCASSLDPGTETQYFGPGTRLLVL.

The chain recombines TRBV6-5 with TRBJ1-3; 12 bases align to TRBD1. This CDR3 spans 15 amino acids. Germline CDR1 is MNHEY and CDR2 is SVGAGI. The V and J ends lost 7 bases and 4 bases, in that order; junction bases with no gene match: 5. The CDR3, as DNA: TGTGCCAGCAAAGGGGACAGGGGGCTCGGAAACACCATATATTTT. It codes for CASKGDRGLGNTIYF.

CDR3 residues: CASSQTTGTRGAFF. The CDR3 coding sequence is TGTGCCAGCTCTCAAACAACGGGAACCCGGGGGGCTTTCTTT. J is TRBJ1-1 and V is TRBV27, with D perhaps matching TRBD1 (5 bases). There are 14 residues in the CDR3. Trimming removed 8 bases at V and 11 bases at J, with 24 bases between. Germline assignment: CDR1 MNHEY and CDR2 SMNVEV (reference sequence).

This sequence joins TRBV3-1 (or the pseudogene TRBV3-2) and TRBJ1-2; D uncertain. CDR1 is LGHDT and CDR2 is YNNKEL in the germline V gene (reference sequence). V lost 2 bases and J 4 bases, leaving 20 bases between the germline ends. This CDR3 is 17 amino acids long. DNA of the CDR3: TGTGCCAGCAGCCAAAGAGGGCCCCGCGCGTCAGGCTATGGCTACACCTTC. The encoded protein is CASSQRGPRASGYGYTF.

This sequence joins TRBV3-1 (or the pseudogene TRBV3-2) and TRBJ1-3, with D possibly TRBD1 on 6 matching bases. The CDR3 consists of 16 residues. The germline V and J ends were trimmed by 4 bases and 3 bases, with 16 bases remaining between them. Looked up from germline, CDR1 is LGHDT and CDR2 is YNNKEL (reference sequence). The CDR3: CASSLFTGPDGNTIYF. The CDR3 DNA is TGTGCCAGCAGCCTTTTTACAGGGCCCGATGGAAACACCATATATTTT.

The chain combines TRBV19 with TRBJ2-3; 9 positions match TRBD2. V shed 0 bases, J shed 6 bases, and the junction held 10 bases outside the gene matches. Germline CDR1 LNHDA, CDR2 SQIVND (reference sequence). The CDR3 is 17 amino acids. The CDR3 DNA is TGTGCCAGTAGTATAGATCCAGCGGGGGGCCTCATGGATACGCAGTATTTT. Translated: CASSIDPAGGLMDTQYF.

The chain uses TRBV11-3 and TRBJ2-3; 7 bases map to TRBD2. Trimming removed 1 base from V and 1 base from J; junction bases left unmatched: 8. Germline V gives CDR1 SGHNT, CDR2 YENEEA. The CDR3 consists of 17 residues. CDR3 residues: CASSLGFVRGGTDTQYF. In nucleotides, the CDR3 is TGTGCCAGCAGCTTAGGTTTCGTACGGGGGGGCACAGATACGCAGTATTTT.

V usage is TRBV12-3 or TRBV12-4 and J usage is TRBJ1-1; no clear D. The CDR3 has 13 amino acids. V was pared by 2 bases and J by 4 bases, with 8 bases between. The CDR3 region has the DNA TGTGCCAGCAGTTTAAGGCAGGCCACTGAAGCTTTCTTT. It translates to CASSLRQATEAFF.